This paragraph reports one T cell receptor beta chain. The target antigen is unknown. 13 Jbeta primers and 60 Vbeta primers were used for the PCR. The repertoire was sequenced with immunoSEQ multiplex PCR; TCRdb's copy has only in-frame clones and lacks some. Of 150,000 to 200,000 clones detected, around three quarters appear once; the ten largest clones hold about 1.5%. Germline CDR1 is GTSNPN and CDR2 is SVGIG (reference sequence). Losses at the gene ends were 1 base for V and 3 bases for J; bases not matched to a gene: 8. This CDR3 region has 17 residues. These data are taken from a study of cytomegalovirus exposure and HLA in healthy donors. Whole-study findings and limits: The authors listed roughly 150 TCR beta chains as cytomegalovirus-associated. Across donors, sequencing depth was assumed by presence/absence analyses to be roughly uniform. In a later analysis, a missense DCLRE1C variant was linked to TCR beta V- and J-gene trimming.

Input material: PBMCs. This TCR was recovered from a woman aged 25 to 39 in good health and CMV-seronegative. The rearrangement joins TRBV30 to TRBJ2-1; 11 nucleotides match TRBD1. In nucleotides, the CDR3 is TGTGCCTGGAGTGACCCAAGGACAGGGGGCATCTACAATGAGCAGTTCTTC. Encoded protein: CAWSDPRTGGIYNEQFF.